In its sample, the clone carrying this T cell receptor (beta chain) was seen many times. Among the patients, aged 18 to 65, hyperthyroidism was newly diagnosed and had lasted under 2 months. PBMCs were obtained from over 8.5 ml fresh peripheral blood. The sample belongs to a study of T cells in Graves' hyperthyroidism and ophthalmopathy. Regions amplified from RNA transcripts were the TCR beta CDR3 regions. The HTBI primer set served for first-round RT-PCR of the TCR CDR3. TCRdb re-called the multiplex PCR reads with MiXCR, one entry per CDR3 protein. The sample yields roughly 800,000 distinct CDR3 sequences, around 38% seen once. The germline V gene has CDR1 MGHDK and CDR2 SYGVNS. The CDR3 has 16 amino acids. With V trimmed by 6 bases and J by 5 bases, 16 bases remained unmatched.

This TCR was sampled from a man aged 18 to 29 with Graves' hyperthyroidism. Sample: blood. The chain carries TRBV25-1 and TRBJ2-7; 7 positions agree with TRBD2. CDR3 region: CASRGSVGGPWNEQYF. The CDR3 DNA is TGTGCCAGCAGGGGATCGGTGGGAGGGCCTTGGAACGAGCAGTACTTC.